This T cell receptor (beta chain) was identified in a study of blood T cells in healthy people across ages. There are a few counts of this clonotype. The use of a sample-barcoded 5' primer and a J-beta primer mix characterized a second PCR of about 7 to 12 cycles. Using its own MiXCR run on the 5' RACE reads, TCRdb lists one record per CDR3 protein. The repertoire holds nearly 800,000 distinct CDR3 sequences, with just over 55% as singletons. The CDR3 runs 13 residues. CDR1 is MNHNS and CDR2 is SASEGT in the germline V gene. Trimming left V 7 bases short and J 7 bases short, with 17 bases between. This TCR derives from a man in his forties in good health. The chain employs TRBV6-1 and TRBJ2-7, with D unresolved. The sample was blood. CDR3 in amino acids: CASIDTPLEEQYF. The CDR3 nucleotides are TGTGCCAGCATCGACACACCATTGGAGGAGCAGTACTTC.